Given below is one T cell receptor (beta chain) in context. J gave up 0 bases and V 4 bases, and 12 bases lay outside the gene matches. Germline lookup yields CDR1 LNHDA and CDR2 SQIVND (reference sequence). There are 18 residues in the CDR3. This sample is part of a study of cytomegalovirus exposure and HLA in healthy donors. The PCR had 60 Vbeta and 13 Jbeta primers. Produced via immunoSEQ multiplex PCR; TCRdb's table is partial and in-frame only. The sample lists about 180,000 clones, 77% occurring once. This TCR came from a woman in her sixties or seventies in good health and CMV-seropositive. The chain couples TRBV19 to TRBJ1-1; 9 bases are a match to TRBD1. Sequencing was done on a sample of PBMCs. For the CDR3, the DNA is TGTGCCAGTAGTAGGTACAGGGGGCGGATTGTGTTGAACACTGAAGCTTTCTTT. Residues: CASSRYRGRIVLNTEAFF.